Listed below are T cell receptor beta chains from one sample, sequenced in a study of T-cell memory formation after mild COVID-19. TCRdb re-called the 5' RACE reads with MiXCR, one entry per CDR3 protein. This sample yields under 250,000 distinct CDR3 sequences, of which less than 20% are seen a single time; around 2.2% belongs to the top ten. The material sequenced was PBMCs or a T cell subset sorted from them (not recorded which). These receptors were obtained from an adult woman who had mild COVID-19 (a few samples of this study predate the infection). Cell type and time point are not known. CDR3s include the opening cysteine and the closing phenylalanine or tryptophan. A D gene is named only where the DNA matches it firmly. For some rows the clone size is stated as once, few or many, or as a class when expanded; others skip it.

clone_size	d_call	v_call	j_call	cdr3_aa	cdr3_nt
NA	TRBD2	TRBV20-1	TRBJ2-3	CSVLAGASRTDTQYF	TGCAGTGTACTAGCGGGGGCTTCTAGGACAGATACGCAGTATTTT
NA	NA	TRBV5-1	TRBJ2-7	CASSSGQIPYEQYF	TGCGCCAGCAGCTCAGGACAGATACCCTACGAGCAGTACTTC
NA	NA	TRBV6-6	TRBJ2-4	CASSYSSLAGAAKNIQYF	TGTGCCAGCAGTTACTCGAGTCTCGCAGGGGCAGCCAAAAACATTCAGTACTTC
NA	NA	TRBV7-8	TRBJ2-1	CASSPGGRTTSYNEQFF	TGTGCCAGCAGCCCAGGTGGTAGGACTACGTCCTACAATGAGCAGTTCTTC
NA	NA	TRBV20-1	TRBJ2-1	CSATLYNEQFF	TGCAGTGCCACACTATACAATGAGCAGTTCTTC
few	TRBD2	TRBV7-3	TRBJ2-5	CASSPLGLAGPETQYF	TGTGCCAGCAGCCCCCTCGGACTAGCGGGACCAGAGACCCAGTACTTC
NA	NA	TRBV7-8	TRBJ2-3	CASSPSGGIALTQYF	TGTGCCAGCAGCCCAAGTGGCGGGATCGCCCTTACGCAGTATTTT
NA	NA	TRBV18	TRBJ1-1	CASSGGGSNTEAFF	TGTGCCAGCTCCGGGGGGGGCTCGAACACTGAAGCTTTCTTT
NA	TRBD1	TRBV4-2	TRBJ1-5	CASSQVQGFDSNQPQHF	TGTGCCAGCAGCCAAGTACAGGGGTTTGATAGCAATCAGCCCCAGCATTTT
few	TRBD2	TRBV5-5	TRBJ2-5	CASSSHRGAGGGETQYF	TGTGCCAGCAGCTCCCACCGGGGAGCGGGGGGAGGGGAGACCCAGTACTTC
NA	NA	TRBV4-1	TRBJ1-1	CASSQVQGDTEAFF	TGCGCCAGCAGCCAAGTACAGGGAGATACTGAAGCTTTCTTT
NA	NA	TRBV7-3	TRBJ2-3	CASSPTETTDTQYF	TGTGCCAGCAGCCCTACAGAAACCACAGATACGCAGTATTTT
few	TRBD1	TRBV7-2	TRBJ1-1	CASSLGTGVVAFF	TGTGCCAGCAGCTTAGGGACAGGGGTGGTAGCTTTCTTT
NA	NA	TRBV6-2/TRBV6-3	TRBJ2-7	CASSRALSYEQYF	TGTGCCAGCAGCAGGGCCTTATCCTACGAGCAGTACTTC
NA	NA	TRBV19	TRBJ2-1	CASSISSNRGEQFF	TGTGCCAGTAGTATCTCCTCGAACCGCGGTGAGCAGTTCTTC
NA	NA	TRBV7-2	TRBJ2-1	CASSSGDEQFF	TGTGCCAGCAGCTCGGGGGATGAGCAGTTCTTC
NA	NA	TRBV5-1	TRBJ1-2	CASSLVGTPYGYTF	TGCGCCAGCAGCTTGGTGGGGACGCCGTATGGCTACACCTTC
NA	NA	TRBV6-2/TRBV6-3	TRBJ1-1	CASSYRSRAGTEAFF	TGTGCCAGCAGTTACAGGTCCAGGGCGGGCACTGAAGCTTTCTTT
many	TRBD1	TRBV29-1	TRBJ1-1	CSVDSPGQGALNTEAFF	TGCAGCGTTGATTCTCCCGGACAGGGGGCACTCAACACTGAAGCTTTCTTT
few	NA	TRBV10-3	TRBJ1-2	CAISESETGTYGYTF	TGTGCCATCAGTGAGTCTGAGACGGGTACCTATGGCTACACCTTC
few	TRBD2	TRBV29-1	TRBJ2-1	CSGQTRGEQFF	TGCAGCGGCCAAACGCGGGGGGAGCAGTTCTTC
few	NA	TRBV6-2/TRBV6-3	TRBJ2-4	CASSWNRQVGVKNIQYF	TGTGCCAGCAGTTGGAACCGACAGGTCGGCGTCAAAAACATTCAGTACTTC
NA	NA	TRBV9	TRBJ1-4	CASSPSGGKLFF	TGTGCCAGCAGTCCGAGCGGGGGAAAACTGTTTTTT
NA	NA	TRBV7-9	TRBJ2-1	CASSPWAGRTYNEQFF	TGTGCCAGCAGCCCCTGGGCAGGGAGAACCTACAATGAGCAGTTCTTC
few	NA	TRBV5-1	TRBJ2-3	CASSLGQIAGTPKNGPTDTQYF	TGCGCCAGCAGCTTGGGACAAATCGCCGGGACTCCCAAAAATGGTCCCACAGATACGCAGTATTTT
few	TRBD1	TRBV2	TRBJ2-3	CASSWDRTDTQYF	TGTGCCAGCAGCTGGGACAGAACGGATACGCAGTATTTT
NA	NA	TRBV11-2	TRBJ2-3	CASSLEGPSGTQYF	TGTGCCAGCAGCTTAGAGGGTCCCTCCGGTACGCAGTATTTT
few	NA	TRBV11-3	TRBJ2-2	CASRKKLGGELFF	TGTGCCAGCAGAAAGAAATTAGGCGGGGAGCTGTTTTTT
few	NA	TRBV6-5	TRBJ2-7	CASSLAGTASYEQYF	TGTGCCAGCAGTTTAGCGGGGACAGCTTCCTACGAGCAGTACTTC
NA	TRBD2	TRBV7-2	TRBJ2-1	CASSLEAGLATSGQFF	TGTGCCAGCAGCTTAGAGGCGGGACTAGCTACTTCAGGGCAGTTCTTC
many	NA	TRBV24-1	TRBJ2-2	CATSLGANTGELFF	TGTGCCACCAGTCTCGGGGCGAACACCGGGGAGCTGTTTTTT
NA	NA	TRBV6-5	TRBJ2-7	CASSQQEPQSSYEQYF	TGTGCCAGCAGTCAGCAGGAGCCTCAGAGCTCCTACGAGCAGTACTTC
few	NA	TRBV12-3/TRBV12-4	TRBJ1-1	CASGNTPNTEAFF	TGTGCCAGCGGAAATACTCCAAACACTGAAGCTTTCTTT
few	NA	TRBV12-3/TRBV12-4	TRBJ1-4	CASSLKGLLFF	TGTGCCAGCAGTTTGAAGGGATTACTGTTTTTT
NA	TRBD2	TRBV4-3	TRBJ2-1	CASSQEGGGSWNEQFF	TGCGCCAGCAGCCAAGAGGGAGGCGGGAGCTGGAATGAGCAGTTCTTC
NA	NA	TRBV6-5	TRBJ1-3	CASSFAPAVGNTIYF	TGTGCCAGCAGTTTCGCTCCTGCCGTCGGAAACACCATATATTTT
NA	TRBD1	TRBV6-1	TRBJ1-4	CASTVGGRGEKLFF	TGTGCCAGCACCGTAGGGGGCCGCGGTGAAAAACTGTTTTTT
NA	NA	TRBV30	TRBJ2-2	CAWGSRVNTGELFF	TGTGCCTGGGGTTCACGCGTCAACACCGGGGAGCTGTTTTTT
NA	TRBD1	TRBV7-9	TRBJ2-3	CASSLGSTGARTDTQYF	TGTGCCAGCAGCTTAGGTTCGACAGGGGCCAGGACAGATACGCAGTATTTT
NA	NA	TRBV6-5	TRBJ2-7	CASSSLHEQYF	TGTGCCAGCAGTTCCCTACACGAGCAGTACTTC
few	TRBD2	TRBV10-3	TRBJ2-1	CAIRGNTGLAGGPLSYNEQFF	TGTGCCATCCGGGGAAACACAGGACTAGCGGGAGGGCCTCTGTCCTACAATGAGCAGTTCTTC
NA	NA	TRBV20-1	TRBJ1-1	CSAITGRNTEAFF	TGCAGTGCTATAACAGGGAGGAACACTGAAGCTTTCTTT
NA	NA	TRBV28	TRBJ2-7	CASGLTGNSYEQYF	TGTGCCAGCGGCCTAACAGGGAACTCCTACGAGCAGTACTTC
NA	TRBD2	TRBV11-3	TRBJ2-7	CASSLGRLAGEQYF	TGTGCCAGCAGCTTAGGACGACTAGCGGGGGAGCAGTACTTC
few	TRBD2	TRBV20-1	TRBJ2-1	CSARKSSGRYNEQFF	TGCAGTGCTAGGAAATCTAGCGGCCGATACAATGAGCAGTTCTTC
many	NA	TRBV30	TRBJ1-1	CAWSTGLNTEAFF	TGTGCCTGGAGTACAGGACTAAACACTGAAGCTTTCTTT